This T cell receptor beta chain was identified in a study of CD8 T cells in ankylosing spondylitis. Molecular-barcoded quantitative 5'-RACE produced these TCR beta libraries. TCRdb redid the calling of the 5' RACE reads with MiXCR, one entry per CDR3 protein. The data hold around 450,000 distinct CDR3 sequences, with roughly 25% observed a single time. Notes on this clonotype: Its antigen is not identified.

Regarding the study as a whole: Several highly homologous variants made up a TCR beta motif, and this motif appeared characteristic of ankylosing spondylitis blood. Peripheral blood samples showed relatively rare disease-linked clones, and these clones were CD8+. Significant enrichment of disease-linked clones was reportedly seen in matched ankylosing spondylitis synovial fluid.

CDR1 and CDR2 (germline): DFQATT, SNEGSKA (reference sequence). Trimming cost V 8 bases and J 5 bases, with 3 bases left between them. The CDR3 has 8 amino acids. Sequencing was performed on blood, either unsorted or a sorted T cell fraction (not recorded which). The origin of this receptor is a male donor with ankylosing spondylitis. V is TRBV20-1 and J is TRBJ1-1; D unresolved. The CDR3: CSPTEAFF. For the CDR3, the DNA is TGCAGTCCTACTGAAGCTTTCTTT.